What follows are 26 T cell receptor beta chains derived from one specimen sequenced in a study of T cell responses to AZD1222 COVID-19 vaccine. TCRdb keeps only in-frame clones here, not all; method: immunoSEQ multiplex PCR. The table has about 110,000 clones, roughly 90% seen once. This specimen was peripheral blood, taken 28 days after the second AZD1222 dose. Receptors were obtained from an adult who received the AZD1222 COVID-19 vaccine.

This clone has a single count. This chain links TRBV7-9 with TRBJ2-7; D unresolved. CDR3 length: 13 residues. Germline V lookup: CDR1 SEHNR, CDR2 FQNEAQ (reference sequence). V lost 0 bases and J lost 5, with 8 bases in between. CDR3 loop: CASSLAPSHEQYF. For the CDR3, the DNA is TGTGCCAGCAGCTTAGCGCCCAGCCACGAGCAGTACTTC.

V and J are TRBV15 and TRBJ1-1; no definite D call. Germline V gives CDR1 LNHNV, CDR2 YYDKDF (reference sequence). This CDR3 has 13 residues. V was shortened by 0 bases and J by 7 bases, with 9 bases between the two germline ends. CDR3 in DNA: TGTGCCACCAGCAGAGATCGTGTATATGAAGCTTTCTTT. Protein product: CATSRDRVYEAFF. The full variable domain, completed using reference TRBV15 and TRBJ1-1, is DAMVIQNPRYQVTQFGKPVTLSCSQTLNHNVMYWYQQKSSQAPKLLFHYYDKDFNNEADTPDNFQSRRPNTSFCFLDIRSPGLGDTAMYLCATSRDRVYEAFFGQGTRLTVV.

The J gene is TRBJ2-3, the V gene TRBV7-3, with TRBD1 matching over 10 bases. Germline V gene data show CDR1 as SGHTA and CDR2 as FQGTGA. The CDR3 has 17 residues. Trimming removed 5 bases from V and 2 bases from J; junction bases left unmatched: 10. CDR3 bases: TGTGCCAGCAGCCAGTCCGGGACAGGGGCTCTCACAGATACGCAGTATTTT. This translates into CASSQSGTGALTDTQYF. Drawing the rest from reference TRBV7-3 and TRBJ2-3, the complete variable domain is GAGVSQTPSNKVTEKGKYVELRCDPISGHTALYWYRQSLGQGPEFLIYFQGTGAADDSGLPNDRFFAVRPEGSVSTLKIQRTERGDSAVYLCASSQSGTGALTDTQYFGPGTRLTVL.

This clone showed up many times. The chain links TRBV30 to TRBJ1-1, with 8 bases aligning to TRBD1. This CDR3 is 14 amino acids long. Germline-derived CDR1 and CDR2 are GTSNPN and SVGIG (reference sequence). V shed 2 bases, J shed 3 bases, and the junction held 5 bases outside the gene matches. This CDR3 is CAWSPGQGDTEAFF. Written as DNA, the CDR3 is TGTGCCTGGAGTCCCGGACAGGGCGACACTGAAGCTTTCTTT.

The rearrangement uses TRBV30 and TRBJ1-6, with D perhaps matching TRBD1 (6 bases). Germline CDR1 GTSNPN, CDR2 SVGIG (reference sequence). Trimming left V 0 bases short and J 9 bases short, with 12 bases between. The CDR3 contains 14 residues. The CDR3 is CAWSVPPRGSPLHF. Written as DNA, the CDR3 is TGTGCCTGGAGTGTACCTCCCAGGGGTTCACCCCTCCACTTT.

This chain uses TRBV30 with TRBJ1-1, with 10 bases that match TRBD1. The germline CDR1 and CDR2 sequences are GTSNPN and SVGIG (reference sequence). This CDR3 contains 13 residues. The DNA of the CDR3 is TGTTCCCGAATGGACAGGGGGAATACTGAAGCTTTCTTT. Its translation: CSRMDRGNTEAFF.

The V call is TRBV6-2 or TRBV6-3, the J call TRBJ2-2; D is uncertain. The V end was cut by 2 bases, the J end by 0 bases, with 10 bases between. Germline values: CDR1 MNHEY, CDR2 SVGEGT. The CDR3 length is 16 residues. CDR3 sequence: CASSYTNFANTGELFF. CDR3 nucleotide sequence: TGTGCCAGCAGTTACACAAACTTCGCGAACACCGGGGAGCTGTTTTTT.

J is TRBJ1-6 and V is TRBV3-1 (or the pseudogene TRBV3-2), with D hard to call. The V end was cut by 6 bases, the J end by 0 bases, with 12 bases between. This CDR3 has 16 residues. Germline CDR1 is LGHDT and CDR2 is YNNKEL (reference sequence). CDR3 bases: TGTGCCAGCAGACCCAGAAGCAGCTCCTATAATTCACCCCTCCACTTT. Protein product: CASRPRSSSYNSPLHF.

In DNA, the CDR3 is TGTGCCAGCAGCGTAGTTGCCGACAGGCACTCTGGAAACACCATATATTTT. Translated, it gives CASSVVADRHSGNTIYF. This chain links TRBV9 with TRBJ1-3; weak D call: TRBD1 (6 bases). Trimming cost V 0 bases and J 0 bases, with 13 bases left between them. The length of the CDR3 is 17 residues. CDR1 and CDR2 (germline): SGDLS, YYNGEE. The variable domain in full, completed from reference TRBV9 and TRBJ1-3, reads DSGVTQTPKHLITATGQRVTLRCSPRSGDLSVYWYQQSLDQGLQFLIQYYNGEERAKGNILERFSAQQFPDLHSELNLSSLELGDSALYFCASSVVADRHSGNTIYFGEGSWLTVV.

This rearrangement joins TRBV6-5 to TRBJ1-1; D is undetermined. The CDR3 has 13 amino acids. Germline V gene data show CDR1 as MNHEY and CDR2 as SVGAGI. V lost 6 bases, J lost 1 base, and 9 bases lay in between. As DNA, the CDR3 is TGTGCCAGCAGAACGGTCCAGAACACTGAAGCTTTCTTT. Its protein product is CASRTVQNTEAFF.

The chain carries TRBV2 and TRBJ1-1; D is perhaps TRBD1 (6 bases). The CDR3 is 13 residues long. From germline, CDR1 is SNHLY and CDR2 FYNNEI. V was clipped by 7 bases and J by 6 bases, with 15 bases between them. In DNA, the CDR3 is TGTGCCAGCAAGATCGGGGGGGCCCCTGAAGCTTTCTTT. Translation: CASKIGGAPEAFF. The variable domain in full, with the rest retrieved from reference TRBV2 and TRBJ1-1, is EPEVTQTPSHQVTQMGQEVILRCVPISNHLYFYWYRQILGQKVEFLVSFYNNEISEKSEIFDDQFSVERPDGSNFTLKIRSTKLEDSAMYFCASKIGGAPEAFFGQGTRLTVV.

The V gene is TRBV10-3, the J gene TRBJ1-1; D is uncertain. Germline CDR1 reads ENHRY; CDR2 reads SYGVKD. The V gene lost 7 bases and the J gene lost 5 bases, with 17 bases spanning the gap. The length of the CDR3 is 14 residues. CDR3 in amino acids: CAIKISGFGTEAFF. Written as DNA, the CDR3 is TGTGCCATCAAGATCTCGGGTTTTGGAACTGAAGCTTTCTTT.

This clone occurred once. CDR3 amino acids: CASSVRQGTSTDTQYF. DNA for the CDR3: TGTGCCAGCAGCGTACGACAGGGTACTAGCACAGATACGCAGTATTTT. This sequence joins TRBV9 and TRBJ2-3, with 7 bases aligning to TRBD1. Germline V lookup: CDR1 SGDLS, CDR2 YYNGEE. This CDR3 region has 16 residues. The junction had 5 bases not matched to a gene; V was cut back by 1 base and J by 0 bases.

This clone was seen a single time. This chain links TRBV7-3 with TRBJ2-7; D may be TRBD2 (6 bases). The CDR3 length is 14 residues. V lost 6 bases to trimming and J lost 2 bases, with 14 bases between them. Germline loops: CDR1 SGHTA, CDR2 FQGTGA. CDR3 nucleotide sequence: TGTGCCAGCAGTTTGCGGGGCCCTGCCTACGAGCAGTACTTC. It codes for CASSLRGPAYEQYF.

The chain combines TRBV19 with TRBJ1-1; 7 bases are a match to TRBD1. With V trimmed by 6 bases and J by 0 bases, 4 bases remained unmatched. This CDR3 has 14 residues. Germline V gives CDR1 LNHDA, CDR2 SQIVND (reference sequence). This CDR3 reads CASRIGQVNTEAFF. The CDR3 DNA follows: TGTGCCAGTAGAATCGGACAGGTGAACACTGAAGCTTTCTTT.

V gene TRBV7-2 combines with J gene TRBJ1-5; tentative D call: TRBD1 (5 bases). CDR1 is SGHTA and CDR2 is FQGNSA in the germline V gene. The CDR3 spans 14 residues. Trimming took off 3 bases at V and 4 bases at J, with 10 bases between the two ends. The CDR3 nucleotides are TGTGCCAGCAGCTTTGGGACGGCGAATCAGCCCCAGCATTTT. It is translated as CASSFGTANQPQHF.

The V gene is TRBV7-6, the J gene TRBJ1-2; 8 bases line up with TRBD1. Trimming took 0 bases from V and 7 from J; bases not matched to a gene: 10. In germline, CDR1 is SGHVS, CDR2 FNYEAQ. The CDR3 runs to 16 residues. The CDR3 reads CASSLAGDRGSVGYTF. In nucleotides, the CDR3 is TGTGCCAGCAGCTTAGCAGGTGACAGGGGATCTGTTGGCTACACCTTC. The full variable domain, completed using reference TRBV7-6 and TRBJ1-2, is GAGVSQSPRYKVTKRGQDVALRCDPISGHVSLYWYRQALGQGPEFLTYFNYEAQQDKSGLPNDRFSAERPEGSISTLTIQRTEQRDSAMYRCASSLAGDRGSVGYTFGSGTRLTVV.

The chain has TRBV5-6 and TRBJ2-7, with D unresolved. This CDR3 contains 15 residues. Trimming removed 1 base at V and 2 bases at J, with 13 bases between. Germline CDR1 is SGHDT and CDR2 is YYEEEE. CDR3 bases: TGTGCCAGCAGCTTGAAAGGTCCGCTTCCCTACGAGCAGTACTTC. Amino acids: CASSLKGPLPYEQYF.

Only one count was recorded for this clone. This sequence joins TRBV28 and TRBJ1-1, with D possibly being TRBD1 (5 bases). V gave up 1 base and J gave up 6 bases, with 9 bases separating them. Germline V CDR1 and CDR2: MDHEN, SYDVKM. The CDR3 spans 13 residues. This CDR3 is CASSLSRDAEAFF. CDR3 nucleotides: TGTGCCAGCAGTTTATCAAGGGACGCTGAAGCTTTCTTT. Full variable domain (rest looked up from reference TRBV28 and TRBJ1-1): DVKVTQSSRYLVKRTGEKVFLECVQDMDHENMFWYRQDPGLGLRLIYFSYDVKMKEKGDIPEGYSVSREKKERFSLILESASTNQTSMYLCASSLSRDAEAFFGQGTRLTVV.

This chain joins TRBV2 and TRBJ1-4; D possibly corresponds to TRBD1 (5 bases). V dropped 4 bases and J dropped 4 bases, with 13 bases sitting between them. The length of the CDR3 is 15 residues. Germline CDR1 and CDR2: SNHLY and FYNNEI. CDR3 sequence (DNA): TGTGCCAGCAGTGCTATGGGGACGGTTAATGAAAAACTGTTTTTT. Translated: CASSAMGTVNEKLFF.

The chain is built from TRBV12-3 or TRBV12-4 and TRBJ2-4, with D unresolved. The germline V and J ends were trimmed by 7 bases and 8 bases, with 15 bases remaining between them. The CDR3 contains 13 residues. The CDR3 region is CASTPTPVDIQYF. DNA of the CDR3: TGTGCCAGCACCCCAACGCCGGTTGACATTCAGTACTTC.

The V call is TRBV5-4, the J call TRBJ1-1; TRBD1 agrees at 8 bases. CDR3 size: 14 residues. The ends lost 2 bases at V and 5 bases at J; junction bases unmatched: 5. From germline, CDR1 is SGHNT and CDR2 YYREEE (reference sequence). Here the CDR3 reads CASSFRGRRTEAFF. The CDR3 nucleotides are TGTGCCAGCAGCTTCAGGGGGCGCAGAACTGAAGCTTTCTTT.

This chain uses TRBV28 with TRBJ1-6, with 7 bases fitting TRBD1. V trimming: 7 bases; J trimming: 6 bases; junction bases outside the gene matches: 9. The CDR3 runs 15 residues. Germline V gene data show CDR1 as MDHEN and CDR2 as SYDVKM. This CDR3 reads CASTLPGQSNSPLHF. For the CDR3, the DNA is TGTGCCAGCACCCTACCGGGACAGAGTAATTCACCCCTCCACTTT.

The genes are TRBV9 and TRBJ2-7; 12 bases match TRBD1. Germline CDR1 and CDR2: SGDLS and YYNGEE. V was clipped by 4 bases and J by 7 bases; unmatched bases: 6. CDR3 length equals 14 residues. In DNA form, the CDR3 reads TGTGCCAGCAGCTTGGGACAGGGGGCTCGGGAGCAGTACTTC. Protein product: CASSLGQGAREQYF.

The chain joins TRBV11-2 to TRBJ1-5; no clear D. The CDR3 covers 12 residues. V was pared by 5 bases and J by 4 bases, with 6 bases between. Germline-derived CDR1 and CDR2 are SGHAT and FQNNGV. The CDR3 region has the DNA TGTGCCAGCAGCCTCGGTAATCAGCCCCAGCATTTT. Its translation: CASSLGNQPQHF.

The chain uses TRBV7-6 and TRBJ2-3; 7 bases match TRBD2. The V segment lost 7 bases and the J segment 2 bases; nucleotides outside the gene matches: 15. The CDR3 contains 17 residues. From germline, CDR1 is SGHVS and CDR2 FNYEAQ. This CDR3 reads CASKVREPGGFTDTQYF. CDR3 nucleotides: TGTGCCAGCAAAGTTAGGGAACCGGGAGGATTCACAGATACGCAGTATTTT.